These 28 T cell receptor beta chains were all obtained from the same sample, sequenced in a study of OX40 agonist ivuxolimab in advanced cancers. Data came from immunoSEQ multiplex PCR; TCRdb stores just in-frame clones and leaves some out. The sample consists of roughly 17,000 clones, around 80% of them appearing once. The sequencing used CD4+ or CD8+ T cells sorted from blood, collected in a trial of the OX40 agonist ivuxolimab. These receptors were collected from an adult with an advanced solid tumor such as melanoma, head and neck, liver or kidney cancer.

The V and J genes are TRBV6-1 and TRBJ1-1, with a possible D match to TRBD1 (5 bases). CDR1 and CDR2 (germline): MNHNS, SASEGT. V was shortened by 3 bases and J by 3 bases, with 17 bases between the two germline ends. CDR3 length: 16 amino acids. The CDR3 DNA sequence: TGTGCCAGCAGTGAGGGGGGGGAGAGTTGGTACACTGAAGCTTTCTTT. Translated, it gives CASSEGGESWYTEAFF.

The chain uses TRBV6-9 and TRBJ2-4; TRBD2 agrees at 10 bases. CDR1 is MNHGY, CDR2 SVAAGI, per germline. This CDR3 has 16 residues. With V trimmed by 6 bases and J by 0 bases, 5 bases remained unmatched. CDR3 protein: CASRIAGGLAKNIQYF. The CDR3 region has the DNA TGTGCCAGCAGAATAGCGGGGGGCCTAGCCAAAAACATTCAGTACTTC.

The V and J genes are TRBV7-2 and TRBJ2-7; D remains unclear. Between the trimmed V and J ends, which lost 5 bases and 5 bases, there was a span of 16 bases. Germline CDR1 and CDR2: SGHTA and FQGNSA. The CDR3 has 14 residues. Written as DNA, the CDR3 is TGTGCCAGCAGCGAAGGGTATGAAGAACACGAGCAGTACTTC. This codes for CASSEGYEEHEQYF.

CDR3 region: CASSRTELNTEAFF. CDR3 coding DNA: TGTGCCAGCAGTCGGACGGAGCTGAACACTGAAGCTTTCTTT. V usage is TRBV6-4 and J usage is TRBJ1-1, with D unclear. The V gene lost 5 bases and the J gene lost 0 bases, with 10 bases spanning the gap. The CDR3 is made up of 14 amino acids. Germline CDR1 reads MRHNA; CDR2 reads SNTAGT.

This clone was detected a few times. The chain joins TRBV6-1 to TRBJ2-7, with a weak D call TRBD1 (5 bases). CDR1 MNHNS and CDR2 SASEGT come from the germline V gene. CDR3 length: 13 residues. V was shortened by 6 bases and J by 3 bases, with 12 bases between the two germline ends. The CDR3 sequence: CASRGHVLYEQYF. CDR3 nucleotide sequence: TGTGCCAGCAGAGGACACGTACTCTACGAGCAGTACTTC.

J is TRBJ2-7 and V is TRBV7-8; D is uncertain. The CDR3 has 13 residues. V was trimmed by 2 bases and J by 1 base, leaving 6 bases between them. CDR1 and CDR2 from the germline V gene are SGHVS and FQNEAQ. The CDR3 is CASSLIGSYEQYF. DNA for the CDR3: TGTGCCAGCAGCTTAATAGGTTCCTACGAGCAGTACTTC.

In this sample, this clone turned up a few times. The V gene is TRBV29-1, the J gene TRBJ1-2; 9 bases match TRBD1. Germline V gene sequence: CDR1 SQVTM, CDR2 ANQGSEA. Unmatched junction bases numbered 6, after V lost 3 bases and J lost 4 bases. This CDR3 contains 14 residues. The CDR3 reads CSVDFTGGGYGYTF. The CDR3 nucleotides are TGCAGCGTTGATTTTACAGGGGGCGGCTATGGCTACACCTTC.

V gene TRBV5-5 combines with J gene TRBJ1-5, with D maybe TRBD1 (6 bases). Between the trimmed V and J ends, which lost 4 bases and 6 bases, there was a span of 17 bases. Germline values: CDR1 SGHKS, CDR2 YYEKEE (reference sequence). This CDR3 is 15 amino acids long. Written as DNA, the CDR3 is TGTGCCAGCAGCGTAAGTCAGGGGACGCTTCAGCCCCAGCATTTT. This gives the protein CASSVSQGTLQPQHF.

The gene calls are TRBV18 and TRBJ2-1; D call uncertain. The length of the CDR3 is 12 residues. Germline lookup yields CDR1 KGHSH and CDR2 LQKENI. Trimming removed 8 bases from V and 10 bases from J, with 15 bases in between. CDR3 DNA sequence: TGTGCCAGCGCGTCAAATAGAATCGAGCAGTTCTTC. Protein sequence: CASASNRIEQFF.

This clone was seen a few times. The chain carries TRBV29-1 and TRBJ2-1, with D possibly TRBD1 on 6 matching bases. In germline, CDR1 is SQVTM, CDR2 ANQGSEA. The CDR3 has 11 amino acids. The V end was cut by 5 bases, the J end by 10 bases, with 12 bases between. CDR3 sequence: CSVRQAGEQFF. CDR3 DNA: TGCAGCGTTCGACAGGCCGGCGAGCAGTTCTTC.

This chain connects TRBV9 to TRBJ2-5; 9 nucleotides agree with TRBD2. The V and J ends lost 0 bases and 5 bases, in that order; junction bases with no gene match: 5. The germline CDR1 and CDR2 sequences are SGDLS and YYNGEE. The CDR3 consists of 15 residues. The CDR3 DNA is TGTGCCAGCAGCGTAGTGCGGGAGGGCCTTGAGACCCAGTACTTC. Translated: CASSVVREGLETQYF.

To note about this clone: Different DNA sequences within this sample yield the same CDR3. The chain employs TRBV28 and TRBJ2-3; D is unclear. This CDR3 has 14 amino acids. The germline V gene encodes CDR1 MDHEN and CDR2 SYDVKM. The V end lost 3 bases, the J end lost 1 base, and 8 bases lay between the germline ends. The CDR3 loop is CASSFLSGTDTQYF. CDR3 nucleotide sequence: TGTGCCAGCAGTTTTCTGAGCGGCACAGATACGCAGTATTTT.

This chain links TRBV7-9 with TRBJ2-7; the D is unclear. Germline CDR1 reads SEHNR; CDR2 reads FQNEAQ (reference sequence). V was shortened by 1 base and J by 5 bases, with 18 bases between the two germline ends. This CDR3 region has 16 residues. Here the CDR3 DNA reads TGTGCCAGCAGCTTAGTAGGGTCCTATGAGGCCCACGAGCAGTACTTC. It encodes CASSLVGSYEAHEQYF.

This clone came up many times. This rearrangement joins TRBV13 to TRBJ2-1, with D unresolved. This CDR3 contains 15 residues. The V gene's germline CDR1 is PRHDT and CDR2 FYEKMQ (reference sequence). Trimming pared 4 bases from V and 2 bases from J, leaving 12 bases between. This CDR3 is CASSSFRSTYNEQFF. The CDR3 DNA reads TGTGCCAGCAGCTCATTCAGGTCAACCTACAATGAGCAGTTCTTC.

This clone was found a few times. The chain carries TRBV7-6 and TRBJ1-5, with 7 positions matching TRBD1. The germline V gene encodes CDR1 SGHVS and CDR2 FNYEAQ. Unmatched junction bases numbered 2, after V lost 3 bases and J lost 6 bases. This CDR3 spans 13 amino acids. CDR3 coding DNA: TGTGCCAGCAGCTTGACAGGGCCTCAGCCCCAGCATTTT. Translating gives CASSLTGPQPQHF. The full variable domain, in which reference TRBV7-6 and TRBJ1-5 provide the parts outside the CDR3, is GAGVSQSPRYKVTKRGQDVALRCDPISGHVSLYWYRQALGQGPEFLTYFNYEAQQDKSGLPNDRFSAERPEGSISTLTIQRTEQRDSAMYRCASSLTGPQPQHFGDGTRLSIL.

The table lists this clone with a count of one. The chain carries TRBV27 and TRBJ1-5; D unclear. V was clipped by 5 bases and J by 7 bases, with 18 bases between them. CDR3 size: 15 residues. The V gene's germline CDR1 is MNHEY and CDR2 SMNVEV (reference sequence). In DNA form, the CDR3 reads TGTGCCAGCAGTCAACTCATCGAGGCGGGACAGCCCCAGCATTTT. Amino acid sequence: CASSQLIEAGQPQHF.

The V call is TRBV7-7, the J call TRBJ1-2; TRBD1 is a possible D gene (6 bases). The CDR3 sequence is 15 residues long. Germline V CDR1 and CDR2: SSHAT, FNYEAQ (reference sequence). The germline V and J ends were trimmed by 1 base and 1 base, with 10 bases remaining between them. CDR3 DNA: TGTGCCAGCAGCTTAGGGACAGCCGTTAACTATGGCTACACCTTC. Protein product: CASSLGTAVNYGYTF.

A remark on this clone: At one of its ends the junction is not consistent with the germline gene, which may arise from a read error. The chain carries TRBV25-1 and TRBJ2-4, with 7 bases fitting TRBD2. Germline CDR1 MGHDK, CDR2 SYGVNS. The CDR3 is 10 residues long. CDR3 nucleotide sequence: TGTGCCAGCAAGGGGAGGGTTCTCCGTTTC. Translating it yields CASKGRVLRF.

The chain employs TRBV27 and TRBJ2-1; possibly TRBD1 for D (6 bases). This CDR3 spans 15 amino acids. Trimming stripped 5 bases from V and 0 bases from J, with 11 bases between. Germline V gene data show CDR1 as MNHEY and CDR2 as SMNVEV (reference sequence). In DNA, the CDR3 is TGTGCCAGCAGTCAGGGGTCGAGCTCCTACAATGAGCAGTTCTTC. The encoded protein is CASSQGSSSYNEQFF.

For the CDR3, the DNA is TGTGCCAGTAATCAGGGATCGACTGAAGCTTTCTTT. Translated: CASNQGSTEAFF. V is TRBV19 and J is TRBJ1-1, with D possibly TRBD1 on 5 matching bases. There are 12 residues in the CDR3. Trimming cost V 7 bases and J 5 bases, with 11 bases left between them. CDR1 and CDR2 from the germline V gene are LNHDA and SQIVND (reference sequence).

The chain joins TRBV30 to TRBJ1-1; D is possibly TRBD1 (6 bases). The germline V gene has CDR1 GTSNPN and CDR2 SVGIG (reference sequence). The V gene lost 1 base and the J gene lost 5 bases, with 14 bases spanning the gap. The CDR3 spans 14 residues. CDR3 sequence: CAWSEQGWETEAFF. The DNA for the CDR3 is TGTGCCTGGAGTGAGCAGGGGTGGGAGACTGAAGCTTTCTTT.

The genes are TRBV7-2 and TRBJ2-7; D might be TRBD1 (5 bases). Deletions cut 4 bases from V and 3 bases from J, with 10 bases between. Germline loops: CDR1 SGHTA, CDR2 FQGNSA. The CDR3 contains 13 residues. CDR3 sequence (DNA): TGTGCCAGCAGCTACTTTAGGGGCTACGAGCAGTACTTC. It encodes CASSYFRGYEQYF. The full variable domain, with the rest looked up from reference TRBV7-2 and TRBJ2-7, is GAGVSQSPSNKVTEKGKDVELRCDPISGHTALYWYRQSLGQGLEFLIYFQGNSAPDKSGLPSDRFSAERTGGSVSTLTIQRTQQEDSAVYLCASSYFRGYEQYFGPGTRLTVT.

This chain joins TRBV7-8 and TRBJ2-5; D call uncertain. This CDR3 spans 16 amino acids. Germline V lookup: CDR1 SGHVS, CDR2 FQNEAQ. The V and J ends lost 1 base and 5 bases respectively, with 17 bases between them. The CDR3 loop reads CASSLGAGPGGETQYF. The CDR3, as DNA: TGTGCCAGCAGCTTAGGGGCCGGGCCCGGTGGGGAGACCCAGTACTTC.

The V gene is TRBV28, the J gene TRBJ2-7; 7 bases line up with TRBD1. The germline V gene encodes CDR1 MDHEN and CDR2 SYDVKM. The CDR3 consists of 16 residues. Trimming at V came to 3 bases and at J to 1 base, leaving 9 bases not matched to a gene. The CDR3 is CASSLGQLAPSYEQYF. The DNA for the CDR3 is TGTGCCAGCAGTTTGGGACAGTTGGCCCCATCCTACGAGCAGTACTTC.

This chain links TRBV7-9 with TRBJ2-5; D remains unclear. The germline V gene has CDR1 SEHNR and CDR2 FQNEAQ (reference sequence). V lost 0 bases, J lost 3 bases, and 2 bases lay in between. CDR3 size: 12 residues. This CDR3 is CASSLAEETQYF. The CDR3 nucleotides read TGTGCCAGCAGCTTAGCAGAAGAGACCCAGTACTTC.

CDR3 DNA: TGTGCCAGCAGTGATGGAACAGGGGTTGAGCAGTACTTC. This sequence encodes CASSDGTGVEQYF. The J gene is TRBJ2-7, the V gene TRBV25-1; 7 bases map to TRBD1. The V gene end was trimmed by 3 bases and the J gene end by 7 bases; junction bases not matched to a gene: 6. The germline gives CDR1 MGHDK, CDR2 SYGVNS. The CDR3 loop spans 13 amino acids.

This chain joins TRBV10-3 and TRBJ1-2; 7 bases align to TRBD1. The CDR3 is 12 amino acids. The germline CDR1 and CDR2 sequences are ENHRY and SYGVKD. V shed 6 bases, J shed 6 bases, and the junction held 4 bases outside the gene matches. The DNA of the CDR3 is TGTGCCATCAGCGAAACAGGGGATGGCTACACCTTC. Translated, it gives CAISETGDGYTF.

CDR3 in DNA: TGTGCCAGCAGCCTAGGAGGGACGGGCACAGATACGCAGTATTTT. This sequence encodes CASSLGGTGTDTQYF. The chain uses TRBV28 and TRBJ2-3; weak D call: TRBD2 (6 bases). V was cut by 6 bases and J by 1 base, with 14 bases left in between. The CDR3 sequence is 15 residues long. Germline-derived CDR1 and CDR2 are MDHEN and SYDVKM.